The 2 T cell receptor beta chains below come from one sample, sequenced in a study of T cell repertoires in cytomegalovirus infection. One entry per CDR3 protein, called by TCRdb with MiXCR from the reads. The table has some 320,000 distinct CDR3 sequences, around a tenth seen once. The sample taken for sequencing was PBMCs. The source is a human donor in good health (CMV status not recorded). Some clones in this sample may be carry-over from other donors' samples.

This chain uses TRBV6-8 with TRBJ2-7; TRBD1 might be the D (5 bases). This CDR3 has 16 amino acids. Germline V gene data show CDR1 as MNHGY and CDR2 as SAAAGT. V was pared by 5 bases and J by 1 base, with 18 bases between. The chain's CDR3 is CASSAMTVSLSYEQYF. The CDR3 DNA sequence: TGTGCCAGCAGTGCGATGACAGTGAGCCTATCCTACGAGCAGTACTTC.

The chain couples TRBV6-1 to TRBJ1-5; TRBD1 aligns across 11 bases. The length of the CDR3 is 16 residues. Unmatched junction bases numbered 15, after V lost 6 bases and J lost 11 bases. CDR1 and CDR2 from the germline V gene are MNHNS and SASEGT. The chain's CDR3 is CASSLPGTGGQGAQHF. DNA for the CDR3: TGTGCCAGCAGCCTCCCCGGGACAGGGGGGCAGGGAGCCCAGCATTTT.